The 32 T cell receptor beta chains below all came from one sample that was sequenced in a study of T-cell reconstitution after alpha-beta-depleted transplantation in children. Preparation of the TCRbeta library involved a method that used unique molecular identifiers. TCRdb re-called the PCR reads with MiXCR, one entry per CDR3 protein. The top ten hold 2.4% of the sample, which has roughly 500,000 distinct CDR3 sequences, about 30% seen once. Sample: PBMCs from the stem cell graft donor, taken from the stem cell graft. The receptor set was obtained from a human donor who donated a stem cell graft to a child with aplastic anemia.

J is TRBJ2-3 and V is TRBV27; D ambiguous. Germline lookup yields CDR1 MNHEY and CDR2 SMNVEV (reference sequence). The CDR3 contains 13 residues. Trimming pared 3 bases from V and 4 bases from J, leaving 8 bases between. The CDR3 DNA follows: TGTGCCAGCAGTTTGTTTCCCCCAGATACGCAGTATTTT. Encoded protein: CASSLFPPDTQYF.

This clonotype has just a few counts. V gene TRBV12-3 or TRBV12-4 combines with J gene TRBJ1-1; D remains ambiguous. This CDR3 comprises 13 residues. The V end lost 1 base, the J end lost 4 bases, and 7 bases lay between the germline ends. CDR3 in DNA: TGTGCCAGCAGTTTAGGGAGCGGCACTGAAGCTTTCTTT. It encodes CASSLGSGTEAFF.

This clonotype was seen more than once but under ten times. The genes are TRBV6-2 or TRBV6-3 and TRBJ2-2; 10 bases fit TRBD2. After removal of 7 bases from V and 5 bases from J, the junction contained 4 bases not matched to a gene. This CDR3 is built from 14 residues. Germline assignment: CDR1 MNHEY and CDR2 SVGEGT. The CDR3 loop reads CASTGLAFTGELFF. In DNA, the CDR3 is TGTGCCAGCACGGGACTAGCGTTTACCGGGGAGCTGTTTTTT.

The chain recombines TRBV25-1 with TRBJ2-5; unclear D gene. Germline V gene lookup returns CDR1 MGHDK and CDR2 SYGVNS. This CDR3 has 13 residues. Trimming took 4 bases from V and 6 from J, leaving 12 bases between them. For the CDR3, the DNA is TGTGCCAGCAGTGTCCCATCTACAAAGACCCAGTACTTC. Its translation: CASSVPSTKTQYF.

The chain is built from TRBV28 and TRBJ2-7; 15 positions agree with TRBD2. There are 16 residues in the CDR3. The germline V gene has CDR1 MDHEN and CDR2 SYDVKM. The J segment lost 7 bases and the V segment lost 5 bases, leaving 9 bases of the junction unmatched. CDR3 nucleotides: TGTGCCAGCAGTAGATCCGGACTAGCGGGAGGGGATGAGCAGTACTTC. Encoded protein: CASSRSGLAGGDEQYF.

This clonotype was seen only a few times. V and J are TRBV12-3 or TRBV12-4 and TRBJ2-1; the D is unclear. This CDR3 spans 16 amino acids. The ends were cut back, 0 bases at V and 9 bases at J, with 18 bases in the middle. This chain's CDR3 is CASSLAHGNRASEQFF. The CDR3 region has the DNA TGTGCCAGCAGTTTAGCGCACGGAAACCGAGCTAGTGAGCAGTTCTTC.

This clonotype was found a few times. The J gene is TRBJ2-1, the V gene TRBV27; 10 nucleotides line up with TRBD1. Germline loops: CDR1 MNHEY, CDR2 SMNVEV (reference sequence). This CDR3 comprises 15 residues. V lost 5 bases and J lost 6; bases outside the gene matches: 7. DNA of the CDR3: TGTGCCAGCAGTCTGGGACAGGGGAAATTCAATGAGCAGTTCTTC. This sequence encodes CASSLGQGKFNEQFF.

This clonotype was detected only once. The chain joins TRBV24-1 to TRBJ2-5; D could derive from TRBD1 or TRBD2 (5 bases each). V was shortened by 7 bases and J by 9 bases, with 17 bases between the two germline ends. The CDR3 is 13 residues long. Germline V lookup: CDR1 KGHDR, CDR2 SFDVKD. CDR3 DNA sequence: TGTGCCACCAGGGATCGAGGGGCTGGGGCCCAGTACTTC. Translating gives CATRDRGAGAQYF.

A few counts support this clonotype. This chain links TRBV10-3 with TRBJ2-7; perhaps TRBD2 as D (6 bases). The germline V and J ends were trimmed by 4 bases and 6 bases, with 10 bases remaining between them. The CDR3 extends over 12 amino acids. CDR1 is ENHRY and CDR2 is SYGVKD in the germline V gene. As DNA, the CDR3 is TGTGCCATCAGTGGGACTACCCTCGAGCAGTACTTC. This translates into CAISGTTLEQYF.

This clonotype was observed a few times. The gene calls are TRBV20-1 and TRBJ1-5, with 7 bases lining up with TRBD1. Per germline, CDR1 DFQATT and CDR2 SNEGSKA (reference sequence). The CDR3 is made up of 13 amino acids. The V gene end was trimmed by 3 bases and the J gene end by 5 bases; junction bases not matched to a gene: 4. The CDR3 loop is CSASTGVYQPQHF. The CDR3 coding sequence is TGCAGTGCTAGCACAGGGGTCTATCAGCCCCAGCATTTT.

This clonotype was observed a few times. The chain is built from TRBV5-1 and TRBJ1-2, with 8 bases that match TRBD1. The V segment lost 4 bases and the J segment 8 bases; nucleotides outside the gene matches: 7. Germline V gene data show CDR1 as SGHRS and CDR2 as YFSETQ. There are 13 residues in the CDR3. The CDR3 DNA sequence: TGCGCCAGCAGCCCAGGACAGGGCTTAGGCTACACCTTC. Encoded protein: CASSPGQGLGYTF.

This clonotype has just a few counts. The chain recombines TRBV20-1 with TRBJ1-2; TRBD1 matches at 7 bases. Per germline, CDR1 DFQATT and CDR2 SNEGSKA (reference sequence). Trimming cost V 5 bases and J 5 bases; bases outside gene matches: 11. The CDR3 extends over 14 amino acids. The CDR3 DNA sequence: TGCAGTGCTGTAACCGGGACAGACAATTATGGCTACACCTTC. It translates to CSAVTGTDNYGYTF.

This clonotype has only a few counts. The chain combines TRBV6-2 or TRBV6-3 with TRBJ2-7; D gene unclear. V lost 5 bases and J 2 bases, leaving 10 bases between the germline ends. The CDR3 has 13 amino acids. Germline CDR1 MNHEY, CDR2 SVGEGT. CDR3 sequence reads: CASSASNTYEQYF. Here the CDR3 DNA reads TGTGCCAGCAGTGCATCCAATACCTACGAGCAGTACTTC.

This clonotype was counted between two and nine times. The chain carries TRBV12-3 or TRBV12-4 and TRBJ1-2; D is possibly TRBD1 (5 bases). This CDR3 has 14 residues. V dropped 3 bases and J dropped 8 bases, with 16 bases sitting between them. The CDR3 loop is CASSLPPGRTGYTF. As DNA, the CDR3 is TGTGCCAGCAGTTTGCCCCCGGGACGAACCGGCTACACCTTC.

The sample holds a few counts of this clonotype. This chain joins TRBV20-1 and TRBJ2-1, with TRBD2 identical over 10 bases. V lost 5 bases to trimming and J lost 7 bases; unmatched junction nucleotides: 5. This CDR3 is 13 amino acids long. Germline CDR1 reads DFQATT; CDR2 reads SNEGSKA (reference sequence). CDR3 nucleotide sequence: TGCAGTGCTGCTCCGGGACTAGCGAATGAGCAGTTCTTC. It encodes CSAAPGLANEQFF.

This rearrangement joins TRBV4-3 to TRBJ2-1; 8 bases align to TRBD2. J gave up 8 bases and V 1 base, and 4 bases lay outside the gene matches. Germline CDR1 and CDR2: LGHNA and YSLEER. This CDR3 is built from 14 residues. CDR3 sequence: CASSQGWREDEQFF. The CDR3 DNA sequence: TGCGCCAGCAGCCAAGGGTGGCGGGAGGATGAGCAGTTCTTC.

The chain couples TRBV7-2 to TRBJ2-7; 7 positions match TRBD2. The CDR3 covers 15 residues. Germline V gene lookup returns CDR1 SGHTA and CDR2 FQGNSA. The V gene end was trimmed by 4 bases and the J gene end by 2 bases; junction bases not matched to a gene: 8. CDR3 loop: CASSSTGTITYEQYF. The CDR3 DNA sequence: TGTGCCAGCAGCTCTACCGGGACTATCACCTACGAGCAGTACTTC.

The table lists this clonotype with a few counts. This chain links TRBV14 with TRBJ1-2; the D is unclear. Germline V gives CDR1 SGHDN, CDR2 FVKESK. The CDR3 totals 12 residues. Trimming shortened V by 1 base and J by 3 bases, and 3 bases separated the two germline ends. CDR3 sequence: CASSQAYYGYTF. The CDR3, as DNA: TGTGCCAGCAGCCAAGCCTACTATGGCTACACCTTC.

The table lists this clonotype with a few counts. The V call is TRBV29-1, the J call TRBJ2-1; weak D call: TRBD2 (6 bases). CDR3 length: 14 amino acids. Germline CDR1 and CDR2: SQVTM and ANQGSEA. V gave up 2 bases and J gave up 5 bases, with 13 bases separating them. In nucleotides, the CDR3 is TGCAGCGTTGAATTGGGCAGGGAGGACAATGAGCAGTTCTTC. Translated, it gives CSVELGREDNEQFF.

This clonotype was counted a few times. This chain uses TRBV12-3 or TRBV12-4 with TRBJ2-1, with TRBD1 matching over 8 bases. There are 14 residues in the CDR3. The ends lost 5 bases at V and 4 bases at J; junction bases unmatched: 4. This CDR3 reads CASSVRDRYNEQFF. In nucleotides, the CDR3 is TGTGCCAGCAGTGTCCGGGACAGGTACAATGAGCAGTTCTTC.

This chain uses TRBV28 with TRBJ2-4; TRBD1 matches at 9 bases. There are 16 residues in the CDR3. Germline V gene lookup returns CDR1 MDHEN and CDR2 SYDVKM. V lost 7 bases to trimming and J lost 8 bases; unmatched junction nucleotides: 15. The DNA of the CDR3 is TGTGCCAGCATTCCGACCGGGACAGGGAAGAGGCACATTCAGTACTTC. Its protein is CASIPTGTGKRHIQYF.

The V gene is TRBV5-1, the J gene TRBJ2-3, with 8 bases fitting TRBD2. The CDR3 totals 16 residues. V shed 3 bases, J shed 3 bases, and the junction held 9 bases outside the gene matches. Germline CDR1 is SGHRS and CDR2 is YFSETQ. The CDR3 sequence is CASSSGGTLGTDTQYF. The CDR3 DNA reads TGCGCCAGCAGCTCGGGGGGGACCCTCGGGACAGATACGCAGTATTTT.

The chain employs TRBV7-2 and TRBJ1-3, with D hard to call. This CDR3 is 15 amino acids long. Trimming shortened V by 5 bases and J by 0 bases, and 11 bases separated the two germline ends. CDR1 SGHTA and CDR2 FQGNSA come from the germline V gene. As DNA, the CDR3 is TGTGCCAGCAGCCCGACAAGAAGCTCTGGAAACACCATATATTTT. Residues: CASSPTRSSGNTIYF.

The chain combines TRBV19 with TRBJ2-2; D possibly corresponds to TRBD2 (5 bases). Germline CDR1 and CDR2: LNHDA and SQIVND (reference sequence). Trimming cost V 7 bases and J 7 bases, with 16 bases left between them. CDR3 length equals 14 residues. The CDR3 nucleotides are TGTGCCAGTAAGGGCCGGGGTATTGGCGGGGAGCTGTTTTTT. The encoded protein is CASKGRGIGGELFF.

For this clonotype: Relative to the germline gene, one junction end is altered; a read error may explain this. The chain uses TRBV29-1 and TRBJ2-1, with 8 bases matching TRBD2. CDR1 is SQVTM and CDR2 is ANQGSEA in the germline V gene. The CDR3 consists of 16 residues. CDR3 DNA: TGCAGCGTTCCTCCCTTAAAGCGGGAGACCTACAATGATCAGTTCTTC. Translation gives CSVPPLKRETYNDQFF.

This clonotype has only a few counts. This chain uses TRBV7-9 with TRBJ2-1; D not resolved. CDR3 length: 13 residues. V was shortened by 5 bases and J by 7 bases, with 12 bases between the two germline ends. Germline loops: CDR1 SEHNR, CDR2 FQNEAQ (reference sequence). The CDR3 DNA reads TGTGCCAGCAGCCATGACTGGAGTAATGAGCAGTTCTTC. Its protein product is CASSHDWSNEQFF.

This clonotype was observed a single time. Written as DNA, the CDR3 is TGCGCCAGCAGCTGGAAGATCGGGACTAGCGGGAGTAGAACAGATACGCAGTATTTT. Amino acids: CASSWKIGTSGSRTDTQYF. The chain has TRBV5-1 and TRBJ2-3, with TRBD2 identical over 14 bases. The CDR3 contains 19 residues. Trimming removed 3 bases from V and 3 bases from J; junction bases left unmatched: 12. Germline values: CDR1 SGHRS, CDR2 YFSETQ.

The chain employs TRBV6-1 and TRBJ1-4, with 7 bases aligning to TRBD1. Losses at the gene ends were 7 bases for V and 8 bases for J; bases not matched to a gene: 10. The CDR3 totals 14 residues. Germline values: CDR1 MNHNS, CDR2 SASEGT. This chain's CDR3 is CASKARGRGEKLFF. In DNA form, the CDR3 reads TGTGCCAGCAAGGCGAGGGGGCGAGGGGAAAAACTGTTTTTT.

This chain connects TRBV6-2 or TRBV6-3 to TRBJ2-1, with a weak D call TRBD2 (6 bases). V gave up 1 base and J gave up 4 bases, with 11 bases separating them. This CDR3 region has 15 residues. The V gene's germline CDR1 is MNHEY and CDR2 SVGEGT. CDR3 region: CASSYFGSIYNEQFF. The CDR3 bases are TGTGCCAGCAGTTACTTCGGGAGTATATACAATGAGCAGTTCTTC.

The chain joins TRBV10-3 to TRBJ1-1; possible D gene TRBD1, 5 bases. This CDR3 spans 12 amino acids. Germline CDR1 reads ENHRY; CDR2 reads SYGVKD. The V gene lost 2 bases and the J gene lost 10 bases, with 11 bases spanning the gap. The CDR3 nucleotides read TGTGCCATCAGTGAGGGACCTGGGACAGCTTTCTTT. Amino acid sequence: CAISEGPGTAFF.

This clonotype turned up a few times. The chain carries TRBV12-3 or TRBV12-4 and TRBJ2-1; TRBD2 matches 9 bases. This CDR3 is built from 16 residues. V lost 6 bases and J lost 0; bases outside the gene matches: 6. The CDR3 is CASSSPSGTSYNEQFF. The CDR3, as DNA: TGTGCCAGCAGCAGCCCTAGCGGGACCTCCTACAATGAGCAGTTCTTC.

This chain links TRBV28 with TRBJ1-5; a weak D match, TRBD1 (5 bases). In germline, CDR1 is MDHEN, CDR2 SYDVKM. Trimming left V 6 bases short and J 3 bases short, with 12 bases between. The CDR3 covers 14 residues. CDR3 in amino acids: CASSFRTINQPQHF. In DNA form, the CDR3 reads TGTGCCAGCAGCTTTAGGACAATCAATCAGCCCCAGCATTTT.